The 30 T cell receptor beta chains in this list originate from one sample, sequenced in a study of blood T cell repertoires in COVID-19. Assay used: immunoSEQ multiplex PCR; TCRdb lists only in-frame clones, some missing. The sample lists about 210,000 clones, roughly 90% occurring once. Sequenced sample: peripheral blood. All receptors derive from a man aged 18 to 35 with active or convalescent COVID-19.

This rearrangement joins TRBV7-9 to TRBJ1-2; 12 bases are shared with TRBD1. This CDR3 spans 15 amino acids. Germline assignment: CDR1 SEHNR and CDR2 FQNEAQ (reference sequence). J gave up 2 bases and V 9 bases, and 7 bases lay outside the gene matches. CDR3 DNA: TGTGCCAGTCGGGGACAGGGGGCACTGAACTATGGCTACACCTTC. Translated: CASRGQGALNYGYTF.

V usage is TRBV6-1 and J usage is TRBJ2-4; TRBD1 agrees at 9 bases. Germline values: CDR1 MNHNS, CDR2 SASEGT. The CDR3 totals 20 residues. V dropped 2 bases and J dropped 0; count of bases not matched to a gene: 14. The CDR3 loop reads CASSEKGGQGASLAKNIQYF. Written as DNA, the CDR3 is TGTGCCAGCAGTGAAAAGGGGGGACAGGGCGCTTCCCTAGCCAAAAACATTCAGTACTTC.

The rearrangement links TRBV11-2 to TRBJ1-2; D is ambiguous. Per the germline V gene, CDR1 is SGHAT and CDR2 is FQNNGV. CDR3 length equals 13 residues. V was shortened by 5 bases and J by 5 bases, with 12 bases between the two germline ends. The CDR3 DNA reads as TGTGCCAGCAGCCTGTCGGCGGGGTATGGCTACACCTTC. Translated: CASSLSAGYGYTF.

The chain combines TRBV7-2 with TRBJ2-7; perhaps TRBD2 as D (5 bases). The CDR3 is 14 amino acids. V was clipped by 5 bases and J by 3 bases, with 14 bases between them. The germline V gene has CDR1 SGHTA and CDR2 FQGNSA. CDR3 region: CASSQDDGVYEQYF. The CDR3 nucleotides read TGTGCCAGCAGCCAGGACGACGGGGTCTACGAGCAGTACTTC.

The chain links TRBV3-1 (or the pseudogene TRBV3-2) to TRBJ2-1; 10 nucleotides agree with TRBD2. CDR3 length equals 15 residues. Germline V lookup: CDR1 LGHDT, CDR2 YNNKEL (reference sequence). J was trimmed by 9 bases and V by 0 bases; bases with no gene match: 5. Here the CDR3 reads CASSQDVAGGGEQFF. The CDR3 DNA reads TGTGCCAGCAGCCAAGATGTAGCGGGGGGCGGTGAGCAGTTCTTC.

This clone was counted once. The gene calls are TRBV5-1 and TRBJ2-7; D might be TRBD1 or TRBD2, each matching 6 bases. This CDR3 contains 13 residues. Germline loops: CDR1 SGHRS, CDR2 YFSETQ. V gave up 4 bases and J gave up 3 bases, with 11 bases separating them. The CDR3 sequence is CASSLGGDYEQYF. The CDR3 region has the DNA TGCGCCAGCAGCCTGGGGGGCGACTACGAGCAGTACTTC.

V and J are TRBV10-2 and TRBJ2-3, with a weak D call TRBD2 (6 bases). CDR3 size: 14 residues. Germline CDR1 and CDR2: WSHSY and SAAADI. Trimming removed 7 bases at V and 2 bases at J, with 13 bases between. CDR3 nucleotide sequence: TGCGCCAGCAAGTACGGGGGAGACACAGATACGCAGTATTTT. It codes for CASKYGGDTDTQYF.

This chain connects TRBV7-9 to TRBJ1-2; TRBD1 matches 7 bases. CDR1 is SEHNR and CDR2 is FQNEAQ in the germline V gene (reference sequence). The CDR3 extends over 14 amino acids. V shed 5 bases, J shed 7 bases, and the junction held 10 bases outside the gene matches. CDR3 protein: CASSPQPDRAGYTF. The CDR3 region has the DNA TGTGCCAGCAGCCCACAACCCGACAGGGCTGGCTACACCTTC.

Only one count was recorded for this clone. The chain is built from TRBV7-2 and TRBJ1-1; TRBD1 matches at 7 bases. The junction had 3 bases not matched to a gene; V was cut back by 3 bases and J by 2 bases. This CDR3 has 14 residues. From germline, CDR1 is SGHTA and CDR2 FQGNSA. The CDR3 coding sequence is TGTGCCAGCAGCTTGAGGGACAGTAACACTGAAGCTTTCTTT. Its translation: CASSLRDSNTEAFF.

This rearrangement joins TRBV19 to TRBJ2-1, with 7 bases matching TRBD2. The CDR3 sequence is 14 residues long. The germline gives CDR1 LNHDA, CDR2 SQIVND (reference sequence). Trimming at V came to 8 bases and at J to 6 bases, leaving 10 bases not matched to a gene. The CDR3, as DNA: TGTGCCAGTCGGGTGGGGGGGTTCGGCAATGAGCAGTTCTTC. As protein: CASRVGGFGNEQFF.

The chain couples TRBV11-2 to TRBJ2-5; 8 nucleotides match TRBD1. J gave up 3 bases and V 5 bases, and 5 bases lay outside the gene matches. The CDR3 spans 14 residues. Germline V gene sequence: CDR1 SGHAT, CDR2 FQNNGV. CDR3 residues: CASSPQGAKETQYF. CDR3 bases: TGTGCCAGCAGCCCTCAGGGGGCTAAAGAGACCCAGTACTTC.

This chain links TRBV9 with TRBJ2-7, with TRBD2 matching over 14 bases. With V trimmed by 4 bases and J by 5 bases, 2 bases remained unmatched. Germline V lookup: CDR1 SGDLS, CDR2 YYNGEE. CDR3 length: 14 amino acids. CDR3 coding DNA: TGTGCCAGCAGCATGACTAGCGGGAGGGACGAGCAGTACTTC. Translation gives CASSMTSGRDEQYF. The full variable domain, its missing parts supplied by reference TRBV9 and TRBJ2-7, is DSGVTQTPKHLITATGQRVTLRCSPRSGDLSVYWYQQSLDQGLQFLIQYYNGEERAKGNILERFSAQQFPDLHSELNLSSLELGDSALYFCASSMTSGRDEQYFGPGTRLTVT.

The V and J genes are TRBV13 and TRBJ2-1; D is perhaps TRBD2 (6 bases). V was shortened by 1 base and J by 8 bases, with 12 bases between the two germline ends. Germline-derived CDR1 and CDR2 are PRHDT and FYEKMQ (reference sequence). The CDR3 is 14 amino acids. For the CDR3, the DNA is TGTGCCAGCAGCTTAGAACTAGCTGTCGATGAGCAGTTCTTC. Its protein is CASSLELAVDEQFF.

The J gene is TRBJ2-3, the V gene TRBV5-4, with 7 bases matching TRBD2. The V gene's germline CDR1 is SGHNT and CDR2 YYREEE (reference sequence). V was clipped by 6 bases and J by 4 bases; unmatched bases: 8. The CDR3 is 14 amino acids. This chain's CDR3 is CASTSSREADTQYF. The CDR3 DNA reads TGTGCCAGCACCTCAAGTCGGGAGGCAGATACGCAGTATTTT.

The sample holds one count of this clone. This chain links TRBV7-8 with TRBJ2-2; TRBD1 matches at 7 bases. Germline loops: CDR1 SGHVS, CDR2 FQNEAQ. Germline trimming cut 1 base from V and 5 bases from J; bases unmatched to any gene: 4. This CDR3 has 15 amino acids. CDR3 nucleotide sequence: TGTGCCAGCAGCTTAGTACCAGGGGGTACCGGGGAGCTGTTTTTT. It translates to CASSLVPGGTGELFF.

This clone was picked up one time. Here the CDR3 DNA reads TGTGCCAGCAGATTGACAGGGGGCGCGGACTATGGCTACACCTTC. Translated, it gives CASRLTGGADYGYTF. V and J are TRBV18 and TRBJ1-2; 10 nucleotides match TRBD1. This CDR3 has 15 amino acids. With 8 bases clipped from V and 3 bases from J, the junction kept 9 bases outside the gene matches. Germline CDR1 is KGHSH and CDR2 is LQKENI.

This chain uses TRBV12-3 or TRBV12-4 with TRBJ2-5; no definite D call. This CDR3 contains 13 residues. The V and J ends lost 2 bases and 0 bases respectively, with 4 bases between them. CDR3 sequence reads: CASSLSDQETQYF. The CDR3 region has the DNA TGTGCCAGCAGTTTATCTGACCAAGAGACCCAGTACTTC.

The genes are TRBV30 and TRBJ2-1, with TRBD2 matching 12 bases. The V gene's germline CDR1 is GTSNPN and CDR2 SVGIG (reference sequence). V shed 4 bases, J shed 3 bases, and the junction held 1 base outside the gene matches. This CDR3 spans 14 amino acids. Here the CDR3 DNA reads TGTGCCTGGAAGACTAGCGGGAGCTACAATGAGCAGTTCTTC. Its translation: CAWKTSGSYNEQFF.

This clone was recorded once. V usage is TRBV27 and J usage is TRBJ1-5, with 9 bases lining up with TRBD1. Trimming removed 6 bases from V and 2 bases from J; junction bases left unmatched: 5. This CDR3 is built from 15 residues. Per the germline V gene, CDR1 is MNHEY and CDR2 is SMNVEV (reference sequence). For the CDR3, the DNA is TGTGCCAGCAGGGGGGGACAGGGCGGCAATCAGCCCCAGCATTTT. Residues: CASRGGQGGNQPQHF.

The V and J genes are TRBV6-5 and TRBJ1-2, with 8 bases matching TRBD1. The V gene end was trimmed by 2 bases and the J gene end by 4 bases; junction bases not matched to a gene: 6. Per germline, CDR1 MNHEY and CDR2 SVGAGI. This CDR3 is 15 amino acids long. In DNA, the CDR3 is TGTGCCAGCAGTTACGGGACAGGCCTAGCCTATGGCTACACCTTC. Amino acid sequence: CASSYGTGLAYGYTF.

The rearrangement links TRBV19 to TRBJ2-1; a possible D gene is TRBD2 (6 bases). Germline CDR1 LNHDA, CDR2 SQIVND (reference sequence). CDR3 length equals 15 residues. Trimming stripped 7 bases from V and 7 bases from J, with 20 bases between. CDR3 amino acids: CASTPDYVRRNEQFF. The CDR3 nucleotides are TGTGCCAGTACCCCGGACTACGTGAGACGAAATGAGCAGTTCTTC.

This clone has a handful of counts. Additional DNA sequences in this sample encode the identical CDR3. The chain recombines TRBV12-3 or TRBV12-4 with TRBJ1-2, with D perhaps matching TRBD1 (5 bases). V was shortened by 4 bases and J by 7 bases, with 10 bases between the two germline ends. The length of the CDR3 is 12 residues. CDR3 in amino acids: CASSSSRVGYTF. The CDR3 nucleotides read TGTGCCAGCAGTTCTTCCAGGGTTGGCTACACCTTC.

The genes are TRBV19 and TRBJ1-2; 7 bases map to TRBD1. The ends lost 4 bases at V and 6 bases at J; junction bases unmatched: 8. CDR1 is LNHDA and CDR2 is SQIVND in the germline V gene (reference sequence). The CDR3 loop spans 14 amino acids. CDR3 in amino acids: CASSTRQGSNGYTF. The CDR3 bases are TGTGCCAGTAGTACCAGACAGGGCAGTAATGGCTACACCTTC.

V usage is TRBV27 and J usage is TRBJ1-5, with 10 bases aligning to TRBD1. Germline V lookup: CDR1 MNHEY, CDR2 SMNVEV (reference sequence). Trimming removed 10 bases from V and 1 base from J; junction bases left unmatched: 10. The CDR3 is 16 amino acids. The CDR3 nucleotides read TGTGCCACCAGACAGGGGGCAAGAGGGAGCAATCAGCCCCAGCATTTT. It translates to CATRQGARGSNQPQHF.

This clone was seen only once. V gene TRBV2 combines with J gene TRBJ1-6; 7 nucleotides line up with TRBD1. Germline V gives CDR1 SNHLY, CDR2 FYNNEI. The CDR3 length is 14 residues. Germline trimming cut 3 bases from V and 8 bases from J; bases unmatched to any gene: 4. CDR3 residues: CASSDRGVYSPLHF. As DNA, the CDR3 is TGTGCCAGCAGTGACAGGGGGGTTTATTCACCCCTCCACTTT.

CDR3 region: CASSRRTGGNEQFF. The CDR3 DNA sequence: TGTGCCAGCAGCCGACGTACCGGGGGCAATGAGCAGTTCTTC. The chain couples TRBV3-1 (or the pseudogene TRBV3-2) to TRBJ2-1; tentative D call: TRBD2 (6 bases). CDR1 is LGHDT and CDR2 is YNNKEL in the germline V gene (reference sequence). The CDR3 loop spans 14 amino acids. V dropped 4 bases and J dropped 6 bases, with 13 bases sitting between them.

Only one count was recorded for this clone. V usage is TRBV14 and J usage is TRBJ1-1; 9 bases are shared with TRBD1. The germline V gene has CDR1 SGHDN and CDR2 FVKESK. The J segment lost 6 bases and the V segment lost 2 bases, leaving 7 bases of the junction unmatched. This CDR3 comprises 15 residues. The CDR3 sequence: CASSQTRQGGAEAFF. CDR3 in DNA: TGTGCCAGCAGCCAAACAAGACAGGGGGGCGCTGAAGCTTTCTTT.

V usage is TRBV28 and J usage is TRBJ1-2; D call uncertain. The CDR3 extends over 13 amino acids. V shed 0 bases and J shed 4 bases, with 6 bases lying between them. Germline V gene data show CDR1 as MDHEN and CDR2 as SYDVKM. The CDR3 reads CASSLWTSYGYTF. In DNA, the CDR3 is TGTGCCAGCAGTTTATGGACAAGCTATGGCTACACCTTC.

The chain couples TRBV15 to TRBJ2-5; 9 bases match TRBD2. Per germline, CDR1 LNHNV and CDR2 YYDKDF (reference sequence). V lost 4 bases to trimming and J lost 2 bases; unmatched junction nucleotides: 11. The CDR3 loop spans 17 amino acids. The CDR3 nucleotides are TGTGCCACCAGCACTCCAGCGGGGGGACTCGGACAAGAGACCCAGTACTTC. Amino acid sequence: CATSTPAGGLGQETQYF.

This chain links TRBV30 with TRBJ2-1; D is unresolved. V lost 3 bases, J lost 0 bases, and 12 bases lay in between. The CDR3 has 15 amino acids. Germline V CDR1 and CDR2: GTSNPN, SVGIG (reference sequence). The CDR3 protein is CAWSIGLSSYNEQFF. The CDR3 region has the DNA TGTGCCTGGAGCATCGGGTTGAGCTCCTACAATGAGCAGTTCTTC.